This TCR beta chain was captured by sequencing in a study of beta chain features in type 1 diabetes. Investigators reverse transcribed all isolated RNA, so they sequenced expressed TCRB transcripts. Clones were read by immunoSEQ multiplex PCR, and TCRdb kept only the in-frame ones, dropping some. Of around 280,000 clones listed, about 15% are singletons. In germline, CDR1 is SGHAT, CDR2 FQNNGV. V was cut by 5 bases and J by 3 bases, with 22 bases left in between. This CDR3 comprises 18 residues. Study-wide results and caveats: Type 1 diabetes patients showed a moderate but significant shortening of TCRB CDR3s in all four CD4+ subsets. The naive, central memory and Treg TCRB repertoires of patients appeared to be more similar to one another than those of healthy donors.

Concerning this clone: Antigen specificity is unknown.

The rearrangement links TRBV11-2 to TRBJ1-4; D might be TRBD1 (5 bases). The material sequenced was naive CD4+ T cells from blood. The sequence was obtained from a man between 18 and 29 years old with type 1 diabetes. In DNA, the CDR3 is TGTGCCAGCAGCCAGAGATTCAGAATACAAGGGGCTAATGAAAAACTGTTTTTT. Translation: CASSQRFRIQGANEKLFF.